This T cell receptor beta chain appears in the sequencing data of a study of shared clonotypes between healthy human individuals. Study-wide background: Donors consisted of two women and a few men between 18 and 49. There were three CD4 naive, three CD4 memory, two CD8 naive and one CD8 memory plates per donor. Study observations and caveats: Generation of non-shared clonotypes was less probable than generation of clonotypes shared by all four donors. Naive subsets generally exceeded memory subsets in estimated richness.

Of note for this clone: Its antigen remains unidentified.

Only CD45RO-negative cells positively selected for CCR7 counted as naive CD8 cells, so terminally differentiated effector memory CD45RA+ cells were excluded. With 0 bases removed from V and 5 bases from J, the gap between germline ends came to 20 bases. Germline V gene lookup returns CDR1 PRHDT and CDR2 FYEKMQ (reference sequence). This CDR3 has 17 residues. Libraries were prepared by immunoSEQ multiplex PCR; TCRdb keeps only in-frame clonotypes and omits some of them. This sample carries about 820,000 clones, around 93% of them seen once, and the ten largest clones take approximately 25%. The TCR originated in a young man in good health. Sequencing was done on a sample of naive CD8+ T cells sorted from blood. The J gene is TRBJ2-7, the V gene TRBV13, with D perhaps assigned TRBD1 or TRBD2 (5 bases each). CDR3 nucleotides: TGTGCCAGCAGCTTAGGCAGTATTAGGGACGGTACGGACGAGCAGTACTTC. Encoded protein: CASSLGSIRDGTDEQYF. The variable domain in full, with the rest retrieved from reference TRBV13 and TRBJ2-7, is AAGVIQSPRHLIKEKRETATLKCYPIPRHDTVYWYQQGPGQDPQFLISFYEKMQSDKGSIPDRFSAQQFSDYHSELNMSSLELGDSALYFCASSLGSIRDGTDEQYFGPGTRLTVT.